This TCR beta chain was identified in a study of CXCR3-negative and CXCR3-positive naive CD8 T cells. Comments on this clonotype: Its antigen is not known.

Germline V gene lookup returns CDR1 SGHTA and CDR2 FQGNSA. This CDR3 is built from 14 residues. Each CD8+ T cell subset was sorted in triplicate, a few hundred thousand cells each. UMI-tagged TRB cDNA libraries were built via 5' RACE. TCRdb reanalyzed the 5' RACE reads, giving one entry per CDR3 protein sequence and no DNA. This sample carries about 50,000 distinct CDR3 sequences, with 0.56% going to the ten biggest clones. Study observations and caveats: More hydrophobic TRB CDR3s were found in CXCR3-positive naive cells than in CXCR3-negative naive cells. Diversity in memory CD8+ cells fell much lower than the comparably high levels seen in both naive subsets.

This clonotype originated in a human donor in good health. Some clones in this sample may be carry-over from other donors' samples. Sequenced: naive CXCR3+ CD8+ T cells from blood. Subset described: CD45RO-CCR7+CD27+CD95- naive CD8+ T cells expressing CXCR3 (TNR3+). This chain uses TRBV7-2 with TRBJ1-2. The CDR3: CASSLAGANYGYTF.